The next 31 T cell receptor beta chains were all read from a single sample in a study of T cell responses to AZD1222 COVID-19 vaccine. TCRdb's table, derived via immunoSEQ multiplex PCR, lists solely in-frame clones and lacks some. This table holds about 140,000 clones, just over 90% found once. Sequences were derived from peripheral blood, sampled 28 days after the second AZD1222 dose. Source of these receptors: an adult who received the AZD1222 COVID-19 vaccine.

Written as DNA, the CDR3 is TGTGCCAGCAGCTTAGGCGAGGGAACAGGCGCTTTCTTT. It translates to CASSLGEGTGAFF. V and J are TRBV11-1 and TRBJ1-1; a possible D gene is TRBD1 (5 bases). CDR1 and CDR2 (germline): SGHAT, FQDESV (reference sequence). There are 13 residues in the CDR3. V was trimmed by 1 base and J by 11 bases, leaving 14 bases between them.

The chain has TRBV18 and TRBJ1-5; perhaps TRBD1 as D (5 bases). The CDR3 covers 16 residues. The V and J ends lost 1 base and 1 base respectively, with 11 bases between them. CDR1 and CDR2 from the germline V gene are KGHSH and LQKENI. This chain's CDR3 is CASSPQQVGSNQPQHF. The CDR3, as DNA: TGTGCCAGCTCACCACAACAGGTGGGGAGCAATCAGCCCCAGCATTTT.

V and J are TRBV7-3 and TRBJ1-3; D is unresolved. Germline lookup yields CDR1 SGHTA and CDR2 FQGTGA. The CDR3 runs 15 residues. V shed 5 bases and J shed 1 base, with 12 bases lying between them. CDR3 in amino acids: CASSPPTVSGNTIYF. In nucleotides, the CDR3 is TGTGCCAGCAGCCCCCCCACGGTGTCTGGAAACACCATATATTTT.

The chain joins TRBV5-1 to TRBJ1-1; 7 nucleotides line up with TRBD1. V shed 4 bases, J shed 0 bases, and the junction held 9 bases outside the gene matches. The CDR3 sequence is 16 residues long. CDR1 SGHRS and CDR2 YFSETQ come from the germline V gene. CDR3 loop: CASSHGTVPLNTEAFF. The CDR3 DNA reads as TGCGCCAGCAGCCATGGGACAGTCCCATTGAACACTGAAGCTTTCTTT.

The V gene is TRBV4-2, the J gene TRBJ1-2; no clear D. V lost 0 bases to trimming and J lost 8 bases, with 22 bases between them. Looked up from germline, CDR1 is LGHNA and CDR2 is YNFKEQ. This CDR3 has 17 amino acids. CDR3 sequence reads: CASSQDRREGRSRGYTF. Written as DNA, the CDR3 is TGTGCCAGCAGCCAAGATAGAAGGGAAGGTCGATCTCGGGGCTACACCTTC.

V is TRBV19 and J is TRBJ1-1; 10 bases are shared with TRBD1. The CDR3 length is 16 residues. The germline V gene encodes CDR1 LNHDA and CDR2 SQIVND (reference sequence). V lost 4 bases, J lost 1 base, and 6 bases stayed unmatched. The chain's CDR3 is CASSTPRTGGNTEAFF. In DNA, the CDR3 is TGTGCCAGTAGTACCCCCAGGACAGGGGGGAACACTGAAGCTTTCTTT.

The chain uses TRBV2 and TRBJ2-1, with D possibly being TRBD2 (5 bases). The CDR3 is 11 amino acids. Trimming took off 6 bases at V and 10 bases at J, with 10 bases between the two ends. Germline CDR1 and CDR2: SNHLY and FYNNEI. CDR3 amino acids: CASRELGEQFF. The CDR3 DNA reads TGTGCCAGCAGGGAACTAGGCGAGCAGTTCTTC.

The rearrangement uses TRBV19 and TRBJ1-3; perhaps TRBD1 as D (5 bases). The CDR3 covers 14 residues. Between the trimmed V and J ends, which lost 2 bases and 2 bases, there was a span of 7 bases. CDR1 and CDR2 (germline): LNHDA, SQIVND (reference sequence). This CDR3 is CASSIQGTGNTIYF. Here the CDR3 DNA reads TGTGCCAGTAGTATACAGGGAACTGGAAACACCATATATTTT.

With respect to this clone: Distinct nucleotide sequences in the sample also encode this CDR3. This sequence joins TRBV20-1 and TRBJ1-1; D ambiguous. The germline V gene has CDR1 DFQATT and CDR2 SNEGSKA (reference sequence). V was trimmed by 3 bases and J by 1 base, leaving 3 bases between them. This CDR3 has 11 residues. CDR3 in DNA: TGCAGTGCTAGGCGGAACACTGAAGCTTTCTTT. Amino acids: CSARRNTEAFF.

The CDR3 is CASSSRETGTYEQYF. As DNA, the CDR3 is TGTGCCAGCAGTAGTCGGGAGACAGGTACCTACGAGCAGTACTTC. The chain employs TRBV27 and TRBJ2-7; D is possibly TRBD1 or TRBD2 (6 bases each). In germline, CDR1 is MNHEY, CDR2 SMNVEV (reference sequence). The CDR3 runs 15 residues. V was clipped by 5 bases and J by 2 bases, with 16 bases between them.

The chain carries TRBV24-1 and TRBJ1-2; D gene uncertain. Germline V gene lookup returns CDR1 KGHDR and CDR2 SFDVKD. V was cut by 4 bases and J by 1 base, with 6 bases left in between. The CDR3 extends over 13 amino acids. Written as DNA, the CDR3 is TGTGCCACCAGTGACTCGGGTAACTATGGCTACACCTTC. Translated, it gives CATSDSGNYGYTF.

V and J are TRBV7-9 and TRBJ1-1, with 7 bases aligning to TRBD1. This CDR3 region has 15 residues. V was clipped by 5 bases and J by 0 bases; unmatched bases: 6. Germline V gene data show CDR1 as SEHNR and CDR2 as FQNEAQ (reference sequence). CDR3 sequence (DNA): TGTGCCAGCAGCCCGGGACAGTTGATGAACACTGAAGCTTTCTTT. Translating it yields CASSPGQLMNTEAFF.

V is TRBV7-2 and J is TRBJ2-7; 9 bases fit TRBD2. The CDR3 sequence is 15 residues long. The V segment lost 0 bases and the J segment 5 bases; nucleotides outside the gene matches: 5. The germline CDR1 and CDR2 sequences are SGHTA and FQGNSA. The CDR3, as DNA: TGTGCCAGCAGCTTAGCCCCTCTAGCGGGAAACGAGCAGTACTTC. This gives the protein CASSLAPLAGNEQYF. The full variable domain, its missing parts supplied by reference TRBV7-2 and TRBJ2-7, is GAGVSQSPSNKVTEKGKDVELRCDPISGHTALYWYRQSLGQGLEFLIYFQGNSAPDKSGLPSDRFSAERTGGSVSTLTIQRTQQEDSAVYLCASSLAPLAGNEQYFGPGTRLTVT.

V and J are TRBV5-1 and TRBJ2-7, with D unclear. The germline V gene encodes CDR1 SGHRS and CDR2 YFSETQ. V was cut by 0 bases and J by 4 bases, with 8 bases left in between. The CDR3 totals 13 residues. The chain's CDR3 is CASSLATWYEQYF. CDR3 DNA: TGCGCCAGCAGCTTGGCCACTTGGTACGAGCAGTACTTC.

This clone was seen just once. CDR3 nucleotides: TGTGCCAGCAGCCCCGGACAGAGGCTCGAGCAGTACTTC. Residues: CASSPGQRLEQYF. The V gene is TRBV7-2, the J gene TRBJ2-7; TRBD1 is a possible D gene (6 bases). V was pared by 5 bases and J by 6 bases, with 14 bases between. CDR1 is SGHTA and CDR2 is FQGNSA in the germline V gene. The CDR3 consists of 13 residues.

The chain employs TRBV11-2 and TRBJ2-7; D ambiguous. Germline CDR1 is SGHAT and CDR2 is FQNNGV. V lost 1 base and J 3 bases, leaving 10 bases between the germline ends. The CDR3 runs to 14 residues. CDR3 nucleotide sequence: TGTGCCAGCAGCTTAGGGCAGACCATCTACGAGCAGTACTTC. Its protein product is CASSLGQTIYEQYF.

Turning to this clone: Other DNA sequences of this sample code for an identical CDR3. V is TRBV9 and J is TRBJ2-1; tentatively, D is TRBD2 (5 bases). Germline V gene lookup returns CDR1 SGDLS and CDR2 YYNGEE. The germline V and J ends were trimmed by 4 bases and 10 bases, with 9 bases remaining between them. The CDR3 has 11 residues. The CDR3 region is CASSPGGEQFF. CDR3 bases: TGTGCCAGCAGCCCCGGAGGCGAGCAGTTCTTC.

This chain links TRBV5-1 with TRBJ1-6; D gene ambiguous. Germline V lookup: CDR1 SGHRS, CDR2 YFSETQ. This CDR3 is built from 13 residues. V was cut by 0 bases and J by 3 bases, with 1 base left in between. CDR3 sequence (DNA): TGCGCCAGCAGCTTGGGCTATAATTCACCCCTCCACTTT. As protein: CASSLGYNSPLHF.

The rearrangement joins TRBV6-5 to TRBJ2-7, with TRBD1 identical over 7 bases. This CDR3 region has 15 residues. Germline V gives CDR1 MNHEY, CDR2 SVGAGI. Trimming removed 4 bases from V and 1 base from J; junction bases left unmatched: 7. CDR3 nucleotide sequence: TGTGCCAGCAGTTCCGGGGCAGGGGGTTCCTACGAGCAGTACTTC. This translates into CASSSGAGGSYEQYF.

This rearrangement joins TRBV12-5 to TRBJ2-7; D perhaps matches TRBD1 (6 bases). V shed 5 bases and J shed 8 bases, with 16 bases lying between them. Germline V gene lookup returns CDR1 LGHNT and CDR2 FRNRAP. The CDR3 spans 13 residues. In nucleotides, the CDR3 is TGTGCTAGTGGTCAAGACAGGATTACTAAGCAGTACTTC. It specifies CASGQDRITKQYF.

This chain connects TRBV5-4 to TRBJ2-5, with TRBD1 matching 8 bases. V trimming: 0 bases; J trimming: 2 bases; junction bases outside the gene matches: 9. The V gene's germline CDR1 is SGHNT and CDR2 YYREEE (reference sequence). CDR3 size: 17 residues. The CDR3 protein is CASSLAPTTGVQETQYF. CDR3 DNA sequence: TGTGCCAGCAGCTTGGCCCCCACGACAGGGGTACAAGAGACCCAGTACTTC.

V is TRBV15 and J is TRBJ2-5, with D possibly being TRBD2 (6 bases). The V end lost 4 bases, the J end lost 0 bases, and 9 bases lay between the germline ends. Germline values: CDR1 LNHNV, CDR2 YYDKDF (reference sequence). The CDR3 sequence is 14 residues long. This chain's CDR3 is CATSTGTYQETQYF. In DNA form, the CDR3 reads TGTGCCACCAGCACCGGGACTTACCAAGAGACCCAGTACTTC.

This clone was counted a few times. The chain joins TRBV9 to TRBJ2-3, with D unclear. Trimming left V 4 bases short and J 6 bases short, with 12 bases between. CDR1 and CDR2 (germline): SGDLS, YYNGEE. This CDR3 spans 13 amino acids. CDR3 sequence (DNA): TGTGCCAGCAGCTCGCGCGCAATGGATACGCAGTATTTT. Protein product: CASSSRAMDTQYF.

The chain recombines TRBV7-9 with TRBJ2-1; D gene uncertain. Germline CDR1 and CDR2: SEHNR and FQNEAQ (reference sequence). Trimming cost V 1 base and J 6 bases, with 16 bases left between them. The CDR3 totals 16 residues. The CDR3, as DNA: TGTGCCAGCAGCTTAGGATCCCCATTAAGTGGCAATGAGCAGTTCTTC. This gives the protein CASSLGSPLSGNEQFF.

V usage is TRBV28 and J usage is TRBJ2-6; 12 bases are a match to TRBD1. This CDR3 spans 16 amino acids. The V and J ends lost 8 bases and 3 bases, in that order; junction bases with no gene match: 5. Germline values: CDR1 MDHEN, CDR2 SYDVKM. The CDR3 is CASGTGGAVGANVLTF. For the CDR3, the DNA is TGTGCCAGCGGGACAGGGGGCGCGGTTGGGGCCAACGTCCTGACTTTC.

The rearrangement uses TRBV9 and TRBJ2-1; tentative D call: TRBD1 (6 bases). Germline CDR1 and CDR2: SGDLS and YYNGEE. The CDR3 is 14 amino acids. Trimming removed 0 bases from V and 6 bases from J, with 10 bases in between. The DNA for the CDR3 is TGTGCCAGCAGCGTAGTACAGGGAAGCAATGAGCAGTTCTTC. Its protein is CASSVVQGSNEQFF.

The genes are TRBV18 and TRBJ1-3, with TRBD1 matching over 7 bases. There are 22 residues in the CDR3. Trimming took 1 base from V and 0 from J; bases not matched to a gene: 21. Germline V gene data show CDR1 as KGHSH and CDR2 as LQKENI. The CDR3 loop reads CASSPLPRNRDSVAPSGNTIYF. The DNA of the CDR3 is TGTGCCAGCTCACCACTCCCACGCAACCGGGACAGCGTAGCCCCCTCTGGAAACACCATATATTTT.

The rearrangement uses TRBV13 and TRBJ1-4, with 9 bases lining up with TRBD1. V dropped 5 bases and J dropped 5; count of bases not matched to a gene: 6. The germline gives CDR1 PRHDT, CDR2 FYEKMQ (reference sequence). This CDR3 has 15 amino acids. DNA of the CDR3: TGTGCCAGCAGCATCACCGGGACAGGGAATGAAAAACTGTTTTTT. It codes for CASSITGTGNEKLFF.

This clone has only a few counts. The chain joins TRBV25-1 to TRBJ2-7; D remains ambiguous. The CDR3 is 13 amino acids. Trimming pared 4 bases from V and 6 bases from J, leaving 13 bases between. Germline V gene lookup returns CDR1 MGHDK and CDR2 SYGVNS. CDR3 in DNA: TGTGCCAGCAGTGCCTTGACTGGGTCCGAGCAGTACTTC. Translating it yields CASSALTGSEQYF.

V is TRBV7-2 and J is TRBJ2-7; TRBD1 agrees at 7 bases. V dropped 5 bases and J dropped 0; count of bases not matched to a gene: 10. The germline gives CDR1 SGHTA, CDR2 FQGNSA. This CDR3 is built from 16 residues. CDR3: CASSVVGGQDSYEQYF. Written as DNA, the CDR3 is TGTGCCAGCAGCGTGGTGGGTGGACAGGACTCCTACGAGCAGTACTTC.

A single count supports this clone. V and J are TRBV14 and TRBJ2-3, with D possibly being TRBD1 or TRBD2 (5 bases each). This CDR3 is built from 15 residues. Germline CDR1 and CDR2: SGHDN and FVKESK. Trimming cost V 3 bases and J 1 base, with 11 bases left between them. Here the CDR3 DNA reads TGTGCCAGCAGCCAGGGACGACCCCGCACAGATACGCAGTATTTT. It specifies CASSQGRPRTDTQYF.